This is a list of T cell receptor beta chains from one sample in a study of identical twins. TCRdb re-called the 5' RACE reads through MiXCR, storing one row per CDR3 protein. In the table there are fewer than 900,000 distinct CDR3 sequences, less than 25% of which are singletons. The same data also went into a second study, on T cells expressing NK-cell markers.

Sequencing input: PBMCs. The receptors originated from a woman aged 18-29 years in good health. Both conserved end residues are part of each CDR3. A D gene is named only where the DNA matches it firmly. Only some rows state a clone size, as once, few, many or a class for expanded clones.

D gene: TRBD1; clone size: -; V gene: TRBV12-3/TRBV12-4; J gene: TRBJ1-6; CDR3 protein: CASSSSDRVDSPLHF; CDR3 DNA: TGTGCCAGCAGTTCCTCAGACAGGGTCGATTCACCCCTCCACTTT
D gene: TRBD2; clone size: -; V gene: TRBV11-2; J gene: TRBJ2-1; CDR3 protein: CASSLGLAGGGLSSYNEQFF; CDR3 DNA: TGTGCCAGCAGCTTAGGACTAGCGGGAGGGGGCCTAAGCTCCTACAATGAGCAGTTCTTC
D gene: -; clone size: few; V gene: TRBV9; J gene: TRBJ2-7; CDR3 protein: CASSVGGAGLGEQYF; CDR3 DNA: TGTGCCAGCAGCGTAGGAGGAGCTGGGCTAGGCGAGCAGTACTTC
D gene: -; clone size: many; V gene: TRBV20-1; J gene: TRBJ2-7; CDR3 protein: CSARDLYGGETYEQYF; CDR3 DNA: TGCAGTGCTAGAGATCTCTATGGCGGCGAAACCTACGAGCAGTACTTC
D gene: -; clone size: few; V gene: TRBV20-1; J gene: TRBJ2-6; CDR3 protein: CSARHPSAGANVLTF; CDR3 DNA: TGCAGTGCTAGACATCCGTCGGCTGGGGCCAACGTCCTGACTTTC
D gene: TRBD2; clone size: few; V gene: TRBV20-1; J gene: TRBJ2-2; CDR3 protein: CSAIPSGRVNTGELFF; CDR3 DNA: TGCAGTGCTATCCCCAGCGGGAGGGTTAACACCGGGGAGCTGTTTTTT
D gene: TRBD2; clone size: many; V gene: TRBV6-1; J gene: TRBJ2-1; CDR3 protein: CASGGGRASYNEQFF; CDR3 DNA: TGTGCCAGCGGCGGCGGGAGGGCCTCCTACAATGAGCAGTTCTTC
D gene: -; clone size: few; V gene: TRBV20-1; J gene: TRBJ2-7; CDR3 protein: CSARSPLGGGQGEQYF; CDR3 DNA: TGCAGTGCTAGGTCCCCTCTTGGCGGGGGCCAGGGCGAGCAGTACTTC
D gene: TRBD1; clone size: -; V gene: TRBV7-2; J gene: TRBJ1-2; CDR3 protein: CATSYTTGTGVNYGYTF; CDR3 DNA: TGTGCCACCAGTTACACTACCGGGACAGGGGTCAACTATGGCTACACCTTC
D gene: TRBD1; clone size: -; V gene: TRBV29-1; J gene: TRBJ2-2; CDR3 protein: CSVGSPGTGITGELFF; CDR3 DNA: TGCAGCGTTGGGTCTCCCGGGACAGGGATCACCGGGGAGCTGTTTTTT
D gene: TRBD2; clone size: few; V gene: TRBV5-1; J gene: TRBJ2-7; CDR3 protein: CASSLRLAVSYEQYF; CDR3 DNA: TGCGCCAGCAGCTTACGACTAGCGGTATCCTACGAGCAGTACTTC